Listed below are T cell receptor beta chains from one sample, sequenced in a study of long-term antiretroviral therapy in people with HIV. TCRdb keeps only in-frame clones here, not all; method: immunoSEQ multiplex PCR. The data contain roughly 21,000 clones, around 87% of them singletons. The material sequenced was unsorted PBMCs, taken 0.2 years before starting antiretroviral therapy. The origin of the receptors is a man younger than 35 with HIV. The CDR3 runs from the conserved cysteine through the conserved F or W. The order of the fields is V gene, J gene, D gene, clone size, CDR3 DNA, CDR3 protein. The D gene is left open where the match is weak. Clone size is not always given. Where it is, it says once, few, many or a class for expanded clones.

>TRBV9|TRBJ2-7|-|-
TGTGCCAGCAGCGGGTCCGGCGGCGGCTACGAGCAGTACTTC
CASSGSGGGYEQYF
>TRBV7-9|TRBJ2-7|TRBD2|-
TGTGCCAGCAGCCCCATGCAGGGAGGGAAATACTTC
CASSPMQGGKYF
>TRBV10-3|TRBJ2-1|-|once
TGTGCCATCGCGGGTGAGGGCTTCTCCTACAATGAGCAGTTCTTC
CAIAGEGFSYNEQFF
>TRBV5-1|TRBJ2-1|-|-
TGCGCCAGCAGCTTGGACGGTACCTACAATGAGCAGTTCTTC
CASSLDGTYNEQFF
>TRBV7-6|TRBJ1-5|-|-
TGTGCCAGCAGCTTAGGGGTGGCGGCTCAGGGCAACCATCAGCCCCAGCATTTT
CASSLGVAAQGNHQPQHF
>TRBV19|TRBJ2-1|TRBD1|few
TGTGCCAGTAGTATAGTAGGACAGGGAAGGGGCAATGAGCAGTTCTTC
CASSIVGQGRGNEQFF
>TRBV5-4|TRBJ2-5|-|-
TGTGCCAGCAGACAGCGGACTGGAGAGACCCAGTACTTC
CASRQRTGETQYF
>TRBV10-3|TRBJ1-1|-|-
TGTGCCATCAGTGAGGGGGACCACCGGGACGCATTGAACACTGAAGCTTTCTTT
CAISEGDHRDALNTEAFF
>TRBV5-6|TRBJ2-5|TRBD2|once
TGTGCCAGCAGCTTGTTAGCGGGGGGGCCACAAGAGACCCAGTACTTC
CASSLLAGGPQETQYF
>TRBV30|TRBJ1-4|-|-
TGTGCCTGGAGTGTCGAGGGGCGGGAAAAACTGTTTTTT
CAWSVEGREKLFF
>TRBV29-1|TRBJ2-2|TRBD2|-
TGCAGCGTTGATGGTAGCGGGGGGCCCGGGGAGCTGTTTTTT
CSVDGSGGPGELFF
>TRBV6-1|TRBJ1-5|-|-
TGTGCCAGCAGTGAAAGCGTCGGATATCAGCCCCAGCATTTT
CASSESVGYQPQHF
>TRBV7-2|TRBJ2-7|-|few
TGTGCCAGCAGCTTAGTTGGTGCCCGCTACGAGCAGTACTTC
CASSLVGARYEQYF
>TRBV7-9|TRBJ1-1|-|-
TGTGCCAGCGGGGAGGGACAAAAGGTCGGGATAGCTTTCTTT
CASGEGQKVGIAFF
>TRBV6-1|TRBJ1-5|TRBD1|-
TGTGCCAGCAGTGAGCTAACAGGGGGCTACAATCAGCCCCAGCATTTT
CASSELTGGYNQPQHF
>TRBV19|TRBJ2-5|TRBD1|-
TGTGCCAGTAGTGGGGACAGGGGGCATCTAGAGACCCAGTACTTC
CASSGDRGHLETQYF
>TRBV7-9|TRBJ1-1|-|-
TGTGCCAGCAGCCGGGACGGGGGACGCACTGAAGCTTTCTTT
CASSRDGGRTEAFF
>TRBV18|TRBJ1-1|TRBD1|-
TGTGCCAGCTCACCAAAGACAGGGGCTACTGAAGCTTTCTTT
CASSPKTGATEAFF
>TRBV27|TRBJ2-7|-|-
TGTGCCAGCAGTTCAACAGTGGGGACCTACGAGCAGTACTTC
CASSSTVGTYEQYF
>TRBV30|TRBJ1-2|TRBD1|-
TGTGCCCGGGACAGAGGCTATGGCTACACCTTC
CARDRGYGYTF
>TRBV4-3|TRBJ2-1|TRBD1|-
TGCGCCAGCAGCCAAGATGGACAGGGGGCTTACAATGAGCAGTTCTTC
CASSQDGQGAYNEQFF
>TRBV5-5|TRBJ2-6|-|once
TGTGCCAGCAGCTTCGTGACAGGCAACTCTGGGGCCAACGTCCTGACTTTC
CASSFVTGNSGANVLTF
>TRBV18|TRBJ1-5|-|-
TGTGCCAGCTCTCTCCCGGGGACCGAAGCATATAGCAATCAGCCCCAGCATTTT
CASSLPGTEAYSNQPQHF
>TRBV18|TRBJ1-1|-|once
TGTGCCAGCTCATTCGGGACGGACCACACTGAAGCTTTCTTT
CASSFGTDHTEAFF
>TRBV19|TRBJ1-2|TRBD1|-
TGTGCCAGTAGTAGGACAGGGCTTATCTATGGCTACACCTTC
CASSRTGLIYGYTF
>TRBV5-6|TRBJ1-1|-|-
TGTGCCAGCAGCTTGGGGGGCACGGCGAACACTGAAGCTTTCTTT
CASSLGGTANTEAFF
>TRBV6-6|TRBJ2-1|-|-
TGTGCCAGCACGACCAGCTCCTACAATGAGCAGTTCTTC
CASTTSSYNEQFF
>TRBV5-6|TRBJ1-2|TRBD1|-
TGTGCCAGCTGGGACAGCTATGGCTACACCTTC
CASWDSYGYTF
>TRBV2|TRBJ2-7|TRBD2|-
TGTGCCAGCAAGGAGACTAGCAGCGACGAGCAGTACTTC
CASKETSSDEQYF
>TRBV5-6|TRBJ1-3|-|-
TGTGCCAGCAGCTTGGGAACACTTGGAAACACCATATATTTT
CASSLGTLGNTIYF
>TRBV30|TRBJ1-1|-|few
TGTGCCTGGAAACAGGGCGCCCAAACCTCGGCTTTCTTT
CAWKQGAQTSAFF
>TRBV6-8|TRBJ2-3|-|-
TGTGCCAGCAGTTACTCGGGGGGGGCGGGAGATACGCAGTATTTT
CASSYSGGAGDTQYF